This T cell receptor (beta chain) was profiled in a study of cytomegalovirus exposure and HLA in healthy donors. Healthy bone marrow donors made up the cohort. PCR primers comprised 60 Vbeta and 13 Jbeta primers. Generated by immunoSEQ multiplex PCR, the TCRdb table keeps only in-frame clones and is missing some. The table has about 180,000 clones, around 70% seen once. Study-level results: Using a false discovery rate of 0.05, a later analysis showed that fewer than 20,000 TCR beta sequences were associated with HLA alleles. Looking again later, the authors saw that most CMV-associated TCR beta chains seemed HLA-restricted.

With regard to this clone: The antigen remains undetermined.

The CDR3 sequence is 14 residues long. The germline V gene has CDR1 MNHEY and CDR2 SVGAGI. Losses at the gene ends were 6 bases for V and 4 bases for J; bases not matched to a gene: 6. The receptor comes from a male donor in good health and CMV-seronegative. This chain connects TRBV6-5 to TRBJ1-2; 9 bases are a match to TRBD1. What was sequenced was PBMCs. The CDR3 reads CASSNYRGLYGYTF. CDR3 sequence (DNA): TGTGCCAGCAGCAACTACAGGGGGCTCTATGGCTACACCTTC.